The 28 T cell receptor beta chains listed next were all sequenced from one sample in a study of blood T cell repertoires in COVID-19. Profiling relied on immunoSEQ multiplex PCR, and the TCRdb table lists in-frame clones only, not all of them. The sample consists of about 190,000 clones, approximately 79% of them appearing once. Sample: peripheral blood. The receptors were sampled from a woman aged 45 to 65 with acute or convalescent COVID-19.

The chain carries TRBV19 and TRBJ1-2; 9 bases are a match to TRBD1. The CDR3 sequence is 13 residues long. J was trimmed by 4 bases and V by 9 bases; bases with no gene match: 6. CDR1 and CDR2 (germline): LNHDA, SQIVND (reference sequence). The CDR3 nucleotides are TGTGCCAGCTTGGGACAGGGCTTCTATGGCTACACCTTC. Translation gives CASLGQGFYGYTF.

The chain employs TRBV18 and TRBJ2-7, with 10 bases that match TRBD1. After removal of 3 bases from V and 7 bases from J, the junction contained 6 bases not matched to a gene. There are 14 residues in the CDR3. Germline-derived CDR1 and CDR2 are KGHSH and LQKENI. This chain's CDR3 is CASSPRDRGGEQYF. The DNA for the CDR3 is TGTGCCAGCTCACCTCGGGACAGGGGTGGAGAGCAGTACTTC.

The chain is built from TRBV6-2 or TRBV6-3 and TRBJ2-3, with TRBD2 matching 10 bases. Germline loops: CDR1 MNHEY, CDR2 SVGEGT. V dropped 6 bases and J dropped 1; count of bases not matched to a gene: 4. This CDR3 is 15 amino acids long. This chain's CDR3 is CASSLGTSGTDTQYF. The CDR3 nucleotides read TGTGCCAGCAGCCTCGGGACTAGCGGCACAGATACGCAGTATTTT.

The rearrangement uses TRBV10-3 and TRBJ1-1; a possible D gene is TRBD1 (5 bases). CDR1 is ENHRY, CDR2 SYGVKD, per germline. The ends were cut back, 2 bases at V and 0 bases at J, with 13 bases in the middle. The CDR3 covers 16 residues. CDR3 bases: TGTGCCATCAGTGAGGTGAGGGGCGGGGTGAACACTGAAGCTTTCTTT. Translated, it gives CAISEVRGGVNTEAFF.

CDR3 loop: CASSTGMNTEAFF. CDR3 sequence (DNA): TGTGCCAGCAGTACAGGGATGAACACTGAAGCTTTCTTT. The V gene is TRBV12-3 or TRBV12-4, the J gene TRBJ1-1; D possibly corresponds to TRBD1 (6 bases). The germline V and J ends were trimmed by 5 bases and 0 bases, with 7 bases remaining between them. This CDR3 spans 13 amino acids.

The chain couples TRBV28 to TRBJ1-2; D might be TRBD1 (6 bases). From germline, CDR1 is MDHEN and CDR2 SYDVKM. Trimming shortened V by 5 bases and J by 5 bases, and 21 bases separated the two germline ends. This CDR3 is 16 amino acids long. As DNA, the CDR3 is TGTGCCAGCAGTAGCTCCGCAGATCGGGGGGCTTATGGCTACACCTTC. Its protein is CASSSSADRGAYGYTF.

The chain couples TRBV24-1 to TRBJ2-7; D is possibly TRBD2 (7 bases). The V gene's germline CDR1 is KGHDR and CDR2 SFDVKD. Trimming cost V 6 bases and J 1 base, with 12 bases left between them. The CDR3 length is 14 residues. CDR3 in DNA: TGTGCCACCAGTCTCGGGGGGCAGTCCTACGAGCAGTACTTC. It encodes CATSLGGQSYEQYF.

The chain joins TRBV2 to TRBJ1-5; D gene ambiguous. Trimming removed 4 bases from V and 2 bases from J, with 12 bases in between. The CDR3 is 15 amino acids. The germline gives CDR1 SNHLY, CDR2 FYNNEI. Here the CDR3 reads CASSVREMGNQPQHF. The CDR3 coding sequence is TGTGCCAGCAGTGTGAGGGAAATGGGCAATCAGCCCCAGCATTTT.

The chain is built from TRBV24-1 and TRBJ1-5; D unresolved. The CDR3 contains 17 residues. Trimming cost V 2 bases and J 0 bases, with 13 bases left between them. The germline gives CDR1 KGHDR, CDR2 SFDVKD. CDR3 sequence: CATSDSAGISSNQPQHF. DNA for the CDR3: TGTGCCACCAGTGATTCCGCGGGGATTTCTAGCAATCAGCCCCAGCATTTT.

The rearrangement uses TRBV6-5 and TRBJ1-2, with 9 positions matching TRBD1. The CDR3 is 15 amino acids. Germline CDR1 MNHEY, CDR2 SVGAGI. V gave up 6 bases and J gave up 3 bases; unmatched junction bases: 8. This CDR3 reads CASRTPGQGYYGYTF. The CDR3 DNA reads TGTGCCAGCAGGACCCCGGGACAGGGCTACTATGGCTACACCTTC.

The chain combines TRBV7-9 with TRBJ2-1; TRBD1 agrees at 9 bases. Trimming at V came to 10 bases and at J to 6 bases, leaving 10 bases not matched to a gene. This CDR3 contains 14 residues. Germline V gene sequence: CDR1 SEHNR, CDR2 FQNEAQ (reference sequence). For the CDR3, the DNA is TGTGCCATCCCGCAGGGACAGGGACTCAATGAGCAGTTCTTC. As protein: CAIPQGQGLNEQFF.

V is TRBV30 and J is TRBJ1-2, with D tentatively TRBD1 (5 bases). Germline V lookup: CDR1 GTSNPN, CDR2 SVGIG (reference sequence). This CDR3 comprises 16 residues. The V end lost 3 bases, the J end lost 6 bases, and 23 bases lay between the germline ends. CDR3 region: CAWSLTTGPQGDGYTF. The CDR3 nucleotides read TGTGCCTGGAGCCTAACCACAGGCCCTCAAGGAGATGGCTACACCTTC.

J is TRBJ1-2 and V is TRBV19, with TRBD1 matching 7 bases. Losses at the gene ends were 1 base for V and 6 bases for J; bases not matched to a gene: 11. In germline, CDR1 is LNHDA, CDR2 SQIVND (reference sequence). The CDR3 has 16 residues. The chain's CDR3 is CASSIVTPDRRDGYTF. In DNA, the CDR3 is TGTGCCAGTAGTATAGTTACCCCGGACAGGAGGGATGGCTACACCTTC. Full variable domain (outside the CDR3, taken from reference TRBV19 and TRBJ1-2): DGGITQSPKYLFRKEGQNVTLSCEQNLNHDAMYWYRQDPGQGLRLIYYSQIVNDFQKGDIAEGYSVSREKKESFPLTVTSAQKNPTAFYLCASSIVTPDRRDGYTFGSGTRLTVV.

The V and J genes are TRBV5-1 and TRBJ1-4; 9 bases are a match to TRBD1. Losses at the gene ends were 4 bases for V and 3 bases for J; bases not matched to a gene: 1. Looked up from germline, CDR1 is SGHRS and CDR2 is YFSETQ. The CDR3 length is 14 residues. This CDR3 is CASSGQGPNEKLFF. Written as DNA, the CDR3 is TGCGCCAGCAGCGGACAGGGGCCTAATGAAAAACTGTTTTTT.

CDR3 nucleotides: TGTGCCAGCAGTGAACAGCTGGGAGCTTTTCCCACCTACTTC. Translation: CASSEQLGAFPTYF. This chain joins TRBV2 and TRBJ2-4, with D perhaps TRBD2 (5 bases). Germline CDR1 SNHLY, CDR2 FYNNEI. This CDR3 comprises 14 residues. Trimming stripped 2 bases from V and 16 bases from J, with 21 bases between.

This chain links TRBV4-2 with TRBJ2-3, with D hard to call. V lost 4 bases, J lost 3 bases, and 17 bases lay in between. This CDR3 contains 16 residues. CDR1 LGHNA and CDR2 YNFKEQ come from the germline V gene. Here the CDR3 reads CASSRAEGFATDTQYF. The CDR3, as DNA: TGTGCCAGCAGCCGGGCCGAAGGCTTTGCGACAGATACGCAGTATTTT.

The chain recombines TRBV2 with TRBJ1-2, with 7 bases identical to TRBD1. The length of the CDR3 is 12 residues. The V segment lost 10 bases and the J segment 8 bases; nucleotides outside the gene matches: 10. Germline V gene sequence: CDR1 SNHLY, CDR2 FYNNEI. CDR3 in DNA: TGTGCCACCGGCGGGACAGTAGGAGGCTACACCTTC. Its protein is CATGGTVGGYTF.

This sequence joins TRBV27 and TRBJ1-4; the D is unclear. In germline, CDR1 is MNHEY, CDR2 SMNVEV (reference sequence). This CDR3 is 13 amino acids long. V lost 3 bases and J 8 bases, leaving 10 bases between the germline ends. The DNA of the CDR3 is TGTGCCAGCAGTTTTCGCCGAGGAGAAAAACTGTTTTTT. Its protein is CASSFRRGEKLFF.

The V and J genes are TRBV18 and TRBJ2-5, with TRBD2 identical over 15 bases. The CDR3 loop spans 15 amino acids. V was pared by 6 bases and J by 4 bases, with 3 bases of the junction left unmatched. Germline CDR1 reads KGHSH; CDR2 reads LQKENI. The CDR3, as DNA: TGTGCCAGCTCCCCGGGACTAGCGGGAGGAGAGACCCAGTACTTC. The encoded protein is CASSPGLAGGETQYF. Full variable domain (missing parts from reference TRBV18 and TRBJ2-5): NAGVMQNPRHLVRRRGQEARLRCSPMKGHSHVYWYRQLPEEGLKFMVYLQKENIIDESGMPKERFSAEFPKEGPSILRIQQVVRGDSAAYFCASSPGLAGGETQYFGPGTRLLVL.

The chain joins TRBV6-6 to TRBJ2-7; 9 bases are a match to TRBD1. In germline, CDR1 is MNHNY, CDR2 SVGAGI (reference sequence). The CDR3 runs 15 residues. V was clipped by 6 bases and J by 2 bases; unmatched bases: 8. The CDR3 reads CASSLPGQGPYEQYF. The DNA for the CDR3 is TGTGCCAGCAGCCTTCCGGGACAGGGACCCTACGAGCAGTACTTC.

This CDR3 is CASSSHGRGAYNEQFF. CDR3 coding DNA: TGTGCCAGCAGCTCTCACGGGCGGGGTGCCTACAATGAGCAGTTCTTC. The chain links TRBV7-2 to TRBJ2-1, with D maybe TRBD2 (6 bases). V was pared by 4 bases and J by 2 bases, with 15 bases between. Looked up from germline, CDR1 is SGHTA and CDR2 is FQGNSA. The length of the CDR3 is 16 residues.

Written as DNA, the CDR3 is TGTGCCAGCAGTTTAAGACCAGGGGTAGGCGGGGAGCTGTTTTTT. Translated: CASSLRPGVGGELFF. The V call is TRBV27, the J call TRBJ2-2, with D maybe TRBD1 (6 bases). V lost 2 bases and J lost 7, with 14 bases in between. The CDR3 is made up of 15 amino acids. Germline CDR1 MNHEY, CDR2 SMNVEV (reference sequence).

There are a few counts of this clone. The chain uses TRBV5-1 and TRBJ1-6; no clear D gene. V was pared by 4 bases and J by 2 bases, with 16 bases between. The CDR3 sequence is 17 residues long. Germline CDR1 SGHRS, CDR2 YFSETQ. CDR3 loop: CASSPSAGNAYNSPLHF. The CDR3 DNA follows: TGCGCCAGCAGCCCCTCCGCAGGAAACGCCTATAATTCACCCCTCCACTTT.

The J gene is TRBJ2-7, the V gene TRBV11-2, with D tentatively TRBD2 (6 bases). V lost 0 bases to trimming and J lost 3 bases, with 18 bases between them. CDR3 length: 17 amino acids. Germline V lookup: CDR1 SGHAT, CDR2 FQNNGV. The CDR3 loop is CASSLDPSGGRGYEQYF. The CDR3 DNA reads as TGTGCCAGCAGCTTAGATCCTTCCGGGGGAAGGGGCTACGAGCAGTACTTC.

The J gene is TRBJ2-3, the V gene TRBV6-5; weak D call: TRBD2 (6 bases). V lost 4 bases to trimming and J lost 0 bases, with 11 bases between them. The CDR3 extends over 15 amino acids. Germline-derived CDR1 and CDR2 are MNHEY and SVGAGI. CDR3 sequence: CASSLAGTSTDTQYF. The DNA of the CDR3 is TGTGCCAGCAGTTTAGCCGGGACTAGCACAGATACGCAGTATTTT.

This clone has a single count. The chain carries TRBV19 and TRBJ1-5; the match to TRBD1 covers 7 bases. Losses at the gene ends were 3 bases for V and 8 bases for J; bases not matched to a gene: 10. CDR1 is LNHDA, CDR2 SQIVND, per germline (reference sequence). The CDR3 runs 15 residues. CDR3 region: CASSMGRGREEPQHF. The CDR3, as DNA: TGTGCCAGTAGTATGGGAAGGGGGCGCGAGGAGCCCCAGCATTTT.

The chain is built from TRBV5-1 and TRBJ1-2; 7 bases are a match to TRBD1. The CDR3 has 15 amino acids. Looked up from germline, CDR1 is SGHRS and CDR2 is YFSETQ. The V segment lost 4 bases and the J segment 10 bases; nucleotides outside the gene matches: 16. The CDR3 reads CASSPDSGTAISYTF. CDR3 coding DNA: TGCGCCAGCAGCCCGGATTCCGGGACAGCAATTTCCTACACCTTC.

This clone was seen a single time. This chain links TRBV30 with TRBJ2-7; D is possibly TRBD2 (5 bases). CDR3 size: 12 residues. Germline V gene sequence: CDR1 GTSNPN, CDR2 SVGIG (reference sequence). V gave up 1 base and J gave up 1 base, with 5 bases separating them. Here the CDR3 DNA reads TGTGCCTGGAGTGCGGGGTCCTACGAGCAGTACTTC. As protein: CAWSAGSYEQYF.